The entry below describes one T cell receptor beta chain. The antigen is undetermined. This specimen comes from a study of cytomegalovirus exposure and HLA in healthy donors. Study-level points and caveats: Per published accounts, TCR beta sequences correctly predicted the HLA-A and HLA-B alleles of most subjects. A later analysis showed that HLA-associated TCR beta chains had undergone more clonal expansion than equally common others. In a later analysis, CMV-associated beta chains were mostly HLA-associated, it appeared.

60 Vbeta and 13 Jbeta primers were used in PCR. This table comes from immunoSEQ multiplex PCR, and its TCRdb copy is limited to in-frame clones, with some not included. The data show 150,000 to 180,000 clones, with under 80% seen just once and around 1.9% held by the top ten. This sequence was found in a young man in good health and CMV-seronegative. Sequences were obtained from PBMCs.

The CDR3 loop reads CASRLRVERGGKDTQYF. The CDR3 DNA sequence: TGTGCCAGCAGGCTCCGTGTCGAGCGGGGGGGCAAAGATACGCAGTATTTT. The chain uses TRBV13 and TRBJ2-3; 10 nucleotides match TRBD2. V shed 6 bases, J shed 5 bases, and the junction held 14 bases outside the gene matches. The CDR3 is 17 amino acids. Germline V gene data show CDR1 as PRHDT and CDR2 as FYEKMQ (reference sequence).